Listed here are 27 T cell receptor beta chains from one sample, sequenced in a study of chemoradiotherapy in HPV16-positive cancers. This table comes from immunoSEQ multiplex PCR, and its TCRdb copy is limited to in-frame clones, with some not included. Of tens of thousands of clones in the sample, 87% were seen once. The material sequenced was blood, taken from a patient who underwent chemoradiotherapy. The receptors shown here come from a human donor with HPV-associated anogenital cancer.

The V call is TRBV7-2, the J call TRBJ2-2; D is uncertain. The CDR3 length is 15 residues. V lost 0 bases, J lost 8 bases, and 13 bases lay in between. Germline V gives CDR1 SGHTA, CDR2 FQGNSA. CDR3 residues: CASSLARSAEGELFF. CDR3 coding DNA: TGTGCCAGCAGCTTAGCCCGCTCCGCTGAAGGGGAGCTGTTTTTT.

This chain links TRBV5-6 with TRBJ1-1; 8 nucleotides match TRBD1. V lost 0 bases and J lost 0; bases outside the gene matches: 7. The CDR3 sequence is 17 residues long. The germline CDR1 and CDR2 sequences are SGHDT and YYEEEE. This chain's CDR3 is CASSLADRALVNTEAFF. For the CDR3, the DNA is TGTGCCAGCAGCTTGGCGGACAGGGCTCTTGTGAACACTGAAGCTTTCTTT.

This clone is medium-sized in the sample. The chain carries TRBV6-1 and TRBJ1-1, with TRBD1 as a possible D gene (6 bases). Germline V gene lookup returns CDR1 MNHNS and CDR2 SASEGT. The CDR3 contains 15 residues. The germline V and J ends were trimmed by 2 bases and 5 bases, with 15 bases remaining between them. CDR3 in amino acids: CASSEIGQTATEAFF. The CDR3 DNA follows: TGTGCCAGCAGTGAAATAGGACAGACTGCGACTGAAGCTTTCTTT.

The V gene is TRBV10-2, the J gene TRBJ1-2; D is perhaps TRBD1 (5 bases). V gave up 0 bases and J gave up 7 bases, with 9 bases separating them. Looked up from germline, CDR1 is WSHSY and CDR2 is SAAADI. The CDR3 totals 13 residues. As DNA, the CDR3 is TGCGCCAGCAGTGAGTCGGGGGGTTTTGGCTACACCTTC. Residues: CASSESGGFGYTF.

About this clone: Because the CDR3 is missing its conserved closing phenylalanine or tryptophan, this is likely a read error. V is TRBV7-9 and J is TRBJ2-2; D is perhaps TRBD2 (5 bases). Germline lookup yields CDR1 SEHNR and CDR2 FQNEAQ (reference sequence). Trimming shortened V by 6 bases and J by 3 bases, and 11 bases separated the two germline ends. This CDR3 has 14 amino acids. CDR3 bases: TGTGCCAGCAGTATATCGCGGGACACCGGGGAGCTGTTTTCT. It is translated as CASSISRDTGELFS.

This chain joins TRBV4-3 and TRBJ2-7; the match to TRBD1 covers 10 bases. Germline CDR1 LGHNA, CDR2 YSLEER. The J segment lost 3 bases and the V segment lost 0 bases, leaving 2 bases of the junction unmatched. The CDR3 contains 15 residues. The CDR3 sequence: CASSQETGGGYEQYF. The CDR3 coding sequence is TGCGCCAGCAGCCAAGAGACAGGGGGCGGCTACGAGCAGTACTTC.

This clone was seen a single time. The rearrangement links TRBV7-9 to TRBJ1-2, with 9 positions matching TRBD1. The CDR3 is 14 amino acids. The germline CDR1 and CDR2 sequences are SEHNR and FQNEAQ (reference sequence). Losses at the gene ends were 5 bases for V and 6 bases for J; bases not matched to a gene: 7. CDR3: CASSLSGDRDGYTF. In DNA, the CDR3 is TGTGCCAGCAGCCTTAGCGGGGACAGGGATGGCTACACCTTC. Full variable domain (missing parts from reference TRBV7-9 and TRBJ1-2): DTGVSQNPRHKITKRGQNVTFRCDPISEHNRLYWYRQTLGQGPEFLTYFQNEAQLEKSRLLSDRFSAERPKGSFSTLEIQRTEQGDSAMYLCASSLSGDRDGYTFGSGTRLTVV.

The chain combines TRBV9 with TRBJ1-2; 7 bases match TRBD1. Germline assignment: CDR1 SGDLS and CDR2 YYNGEE. The CDR3 totals 14 residues. Trimming at V came to 3 bases and at J to 8 bases, leaving 10 bases not matched to a gene. DNA of the CDR3: TGTGCCAGCAGCGACACCAGGGGGGGTAACGGCTACACCTTC. This codes for CASSDTRGGNGYTF.

In this sample, this clone turned up once. The chain has TRBV12-5 and TRBJ2-3, with 8 bases aligning to TRBD1. This CDR3 comprises 15 residues. With 6 bases clipped from V and 4 bases from J, the junction kept 9 bases outside the gene matches. Per germline, CDR1 LGHNT and CDR2 FRNRAP. The CDR3 DNA reads TGTGCTAGTGGCCAGGGGACAGGCAGACCAGATACGCAGTATTTT. It is translated as CASGQGTGRPDTQYF.

This chain uses TRBV4-3 with TRBJ1-6, with TRBD1 matching over 10 bases. J lost 5 bases, V lost 3 bases, and 7 bases had no gene match. This CDR3 has 17 residues. The V gene's germline CDR1 is LGHNA and CDR2 YSLEER. The CDR3 is CASSHLRDRGDNSPLHF. CDR3 coding DNA: TGCGCCAGCAGCCATCTCCGGGACAGGGGTGATAATTCACCCCTCCACTTT.

V usage is TRBV27 and J usage is TRBJ1-6; D uncertain. The CDR3 contains 16 residues. V lost 3 bases and J lost 7, with 16 bases in between. Germline V gives CDR1 MNHEY, CDR2 SMNVEV (reference sequence). DNA for the CDR3: TGTGCCAGCAGTTTTGACGCAGCCGCCAGGAATTCACCCCTCCACTTT. Translation: CASSFDAAARNSPLHF.

The J gene is TRBJ1-1, the V gene TRBV6-9; D is perhaps TRBD1 (6 bases). The V end was cut by 5 bases, the J end by 4 bases, with 17 bases between. The CDR3 covers 15 residues. CDR1 and CDR2 (germline): MNHGY, SVAAGI. The CDR3 nucleotides are TGTGCCAGCAGTACGCGACAGGTTTGGGGCACTGAAGCTTTCTTT. The encoded protein is CASSTRQVWGTEAFF.

The J gene is TRBJ1-1, the V gene TRBV19; D is possibly TRBD1 (5 bases). The germline gives CDR1 LNHDA, CDR2 SQIVND (reference sequence). Trimming took off 5 bases at V and 5 bases at J, with 15 bases between the two ends. The CDR3 is made up of 14 amino acids. CDR3 nucleotides: TGTGCCAGTAGTCCTTCGGGGCCCTTAACTGAAGCTTTCTTT. This translates into CASSPSGPLTEAFF.

The chain recombines TRBV7-2 with TRBJ1-5; TRBD1 matches at 11 bases. The trim removed 5 bases at V and 1 base at J, leaving 1 base unmatched. Germline-derived CDR1 and CDR2 are SGHTA and FQGNSA. This CDR3 has 15 amino acids. CDR3 sequence: CASSRDRGSNQPQHF. The DNA for the CDR3 is TGTGCCAGCAGCAGGGACAGGGGGAGCAATCAGCCCCAGCATTTT.

This chain links TRBV7-9 with TRBJ2-3, with TRBD1 matching 9 bases. CDR1 and CDR2 (germline): SEHNR, FQNEAQ (reference sequence). V was clipped by 2 bases and J by 0 bases; unmatched bases: 12. This CDR3 has 19 amino acids. The CDR3 region is CASSLTGGMRYDSTDTQYF. CDR3 in DNA: TGTGCCAGCAGCTTAACAGGGGGCATGCGTTACGATAGCACAGATACGCAGTATTTT.

The gene calls are TRBV7-2 and TRBJ1-1, with D hard to call. Trimming shortened V by 4 bases and J by 0 bases, and 12 bases separated the two germline ends. Germline values: CDR1 SGHTA, CDR2 FQGNSA. This CDR3 comprises 15 residues. The CDR3: CASSSQTTLNTEAFF. The CDR3 DNA is TGTGCCAGCAGCTCACAAACTACACTGAACACTGAAGCTTTCTTT.

The V gene is TRBV7-2, the J gene TRBJ2-1; 11 bases are a match to TRBD2. The germline V gene has CDR1 SGHTA and CDR2 FQGNSA. V was clipped by 0 bases and J by 12 bases; unmatched bases: 7. The CDR3 has 15 amino acids. The CDR3 loop reads CASSLALAGGLAQFF. The CDR3 region has the DNA TGTGCCAGCAGCTTAGCGCTAGCGGGGGGTTTGGCGCAGTTCTTC.

The V and J genes are TRBV19 and TRBJ2-5; D might be TRBD2 (5 bases). The CDR3 is 15 residues long. Germline V lookup: CDR1 LNHDA, CDR2 SQIVND (reference sequence). V lost 7 bases and J 2 bases, leaving 17 bases between the germline ends. CDR3 DNA: TGTGCCAGTAAGGAGGATTGGGCAGCTCAAGAGACCCAGTACTTC. Its protein is CASKEDWAAQETQYF. The whole variable domain, filled in from reference TRBV19 and TRBJ2-5, reads DGGITQSPKYLFRKEGQNVTLSCEQNLNHDAMYWYRQDPGQGLRLIYYSQIVNDFQKGDIAEGYSVSREKKESFPLTVTSAQKNPTAFYLCASKEDWAAQETQYFGPGTRLLVL.

The J gene is TRBJ2-3, the V gene TRBV7-9; D may be TRBD1 or TRBD2 (5 bases each). Germline-derived CDR1 and CDR2 are SEHNR and FQNEAQ (reference sequence). V shed 4 bases and J shed 3 bases, with 17 bases lying between them. The CDR3 contains 16 residues. The CDR3 DNA reads TGTGCCAGCAGCTCCCACCGGGACCTAGCAACAGATACGCAGTATTTT. Encoded protein: CASSSHRDLATDTQYF. The full variable domain, its missing parts supplied by reference TRBV7-9 and TRBJ2-3, is DTGVSQNPRHKITKRGQNVTFRCDPISEHNRLYWYRQTLGQGPEFLTYFQNEAQLEKSRLLSDRFSAERPKGSFSTLEIQRTEQGDSAMYLCASSSHRDLATDTQYFGPGTRLTVL.

By sample share, this clone is medium-sized. V is TRBV6-1 and J is TRBJ1-5, with D possibly matching TRBD1 (5 bases). V dropped 0 bases and J dropped 2 bases, with 11 bases sitting between them. The germline gives CDR1 MNHNS, CDR2 SASEGT. The CDR3 totals 16 residues. CDR3: CASSEAGGVGNQPQHF. CDR3 coding DNA: TGTGCCAGCAGTGAAGCGGGAGGGGTGGGCAATCAGCCCCAGCATTTT.

The chain couples TRBV19 to TRBJ1-1; 11 bases fit TRBD1. CDR3 length: 15 amino acids. Germline V CDR1 and CDR2: LNHDA, SQIVND (reference sequence). J gave up 1 base and V 5 bases, and 3 bases lay outside the gene matches. As DNA, the CDR3 is TGTGCCAGTAGTTTTGGACAGGGGGCGAACACTGAAGCTTTCTTT. Protein: CASSFGQGANTEAFF.

The V gene is TRBV4-2, the J gene TRBJ2-3, with 8 bases matching TRBD2. Unmatched junction bases numbered 12, after V lost 3 bases and J lost 4 bases. This CDR3 contains 17 residues. In germline, CDR1 is LGHNA, CDR2 YNFKEQ. CDR3 protein: CASSQAFPAGESDTQYF. DNA for the CDR3: TGTGCCAGCAGCCAGGCTTTTCCAGCGGGGGAGTCAGATACGCAGTATTTT.

About this clone itself: An end of the junction does not agree with germline; a read error may underlie this. The chain uses TRBV5-6 and TRBJ2-2; a weak D match, TRBD2 (6 bases). Germline loops: CDR1 SGHDT, CDR2 YYEEEE. This CDR3 has 12 residues. The CDR3, as DNA: TGTGCCAATATGGAGGGGAACCGGGGAGCTGTTTTT. As protein: CANMEGNRGAVF.

The genes are TRBV30 and TRBJ2-5; 7 positions match TRBD2. There are 15 residues in the CDR3. V gave up 4 bases and J gave up 5 bases; unmatched junction bases: 13. Germline values: CDR1 GTSNPN, CDR2 SVGIG (reference sequence). The CDR3 loop reads CAWTPQRGGAETQYF. CDR3 bases: TGTGCCTGGACCCCCCAGCGGGGAGGGGCGGAGACCCAGTACTTC.

The chain employs TRBV30 and TRBJ2-7, with 8 bases that match TRBD2. Looked up from germline, CDR1 is GTSNPN and CDR2 is SVGIG (reference sequence). Trimming at V came to 3 bases and at J to 1 base, leaving 11 bases not matched to a gene. CDR3 size: 16 residues. The CDR3 loop reads CAWSPGIAGLSYEQYF. The CDR3 DNA sequence: TGTGCCTGGAGCCCAGGGATAGCGGGGTTGTCCTACGAGCAGTACTTC.

This clone was found once. CDR3 region: CASVDLGVGDEQYF. The CDR3 DNA reads TGTGCCAGCGTCGATTTGGGGGTTGGCGACGAGCAGTACTTC. The chain has TRBV5-5 and TRBJ2-7; D tentatively reads TRBD1 or TRBD2 (5 bases each). This CDR3 is 14 amino acids long. Between the trimmed V and J ends, which lost 7 bases and 5 bases, there was a span of 19 bases. Germline values: CDR1 SGHKS, CDR2 YYEKEE (reference sequence).

CDR3: CASSPRSGGARETQYF. CDR3 DNA sequence: TGTGCCAGCAGCCCACGAAGCGGGGGGGCCCGGGAGACCCAGTACTTC. The chain is built from TRBV4-2 and TRBJ2-5; 10 bases fit TRBD2. V shed 4 bases, J shed 5 bases, and the junction held 10 bases outside the gene matches. Looked up from germline, CDR1 is LGHNA and CDR2 is YNFKEQ. The CDR3 runs 16 residues.